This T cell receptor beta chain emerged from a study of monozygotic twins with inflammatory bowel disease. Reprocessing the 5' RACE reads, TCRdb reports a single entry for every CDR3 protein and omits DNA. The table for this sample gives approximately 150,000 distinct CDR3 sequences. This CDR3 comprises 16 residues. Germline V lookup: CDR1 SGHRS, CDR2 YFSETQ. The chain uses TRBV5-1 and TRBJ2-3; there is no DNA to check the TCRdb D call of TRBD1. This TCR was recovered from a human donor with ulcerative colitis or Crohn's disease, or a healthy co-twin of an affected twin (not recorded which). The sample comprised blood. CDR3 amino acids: CASSLATGVSTDTQYF. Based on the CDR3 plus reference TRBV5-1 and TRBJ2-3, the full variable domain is KAGVTQTPRYLIKTRGQQVTLSCSPISGHRSVSWYQQTPGQGLQFLFEYFSETQRNKGNFPGRFSGRQFSNSRSEMNVSTLELGDSALYLCASSLATGVSTDTQYFGPGTRLTVL.